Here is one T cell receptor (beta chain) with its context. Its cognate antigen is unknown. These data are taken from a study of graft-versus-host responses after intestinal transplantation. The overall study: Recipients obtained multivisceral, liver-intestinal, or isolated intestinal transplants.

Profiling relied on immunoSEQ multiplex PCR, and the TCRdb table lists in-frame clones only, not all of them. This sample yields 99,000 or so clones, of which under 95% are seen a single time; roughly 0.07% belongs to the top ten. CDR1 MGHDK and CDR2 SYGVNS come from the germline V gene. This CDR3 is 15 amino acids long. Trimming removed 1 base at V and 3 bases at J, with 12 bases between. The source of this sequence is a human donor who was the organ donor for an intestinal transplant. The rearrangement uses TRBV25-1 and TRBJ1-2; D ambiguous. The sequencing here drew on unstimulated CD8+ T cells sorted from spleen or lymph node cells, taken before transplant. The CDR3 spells CASSESRVPYYGYTF. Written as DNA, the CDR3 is TGTGCCAGCAGTGAATCCCGGGTCCCCTACTATGGCTACACCTTC.